This T cell receptor beta chain was documented in a study of blood T cell repertoires in COVID-19. Study overall: Researchers got acute and convalescent COVID-19 samples from the United States, Italy and Spain. PBMCs, B-cell-depleted T cells, or T cells provided the cDNA or gDNA that made up the material.

Original processing notes: Amplifying reference gene primers gave estimates of nucleated cell counts. Here immunoSEQ multiplex PCR was the method, and the copy in TCRdb shows in-frame clones only, minus some. V, J and clone size derive from that table, while D and trimming were established from the DNA sequence. This sample carries some 180,000 clones, roughly 79% of them seen once, and the ten largest clones take approximately 11%. Seattle-derived patients entered the study during active infection and were followed longitudinally. The sequence derives from a woman between 40 and 55 years old with COVID-19, enrolled during active disease. Sequencing was carried out using peripheral blood.

CDR3 sequence (DNA): TGCAGCGCCCCTGGACAGGGGAGGGGCTCTAGCACAGATACGCAGTATTTT. This codes for CSAPGQGRGSSTDTQYF. This chain links TRBV29-1 with TRBJ2-3, with TRBD1 matching over 9 bases. The length of the CDR3 is 17 residues. Germline values: CDR1 SQVTM, CDR2 ANQGSEA. Germline trimming cut 7 bases from V and 0 bases from J; bases unmatched to any gene: 14.